This TCR beta chain emerged from a study of T cell repertoires in cytomegalovirus infection. Study context: Public TCR beta signatures provided an indication of both CMV infection and a matching HLA type.

As concerns this clonotype: Its antigen is as yet unknown.

General observations from the study: In two of eight donors, the top clonotype was HLA-C-restricted CMV-specific. Summed frequency of shared TCR beta families picked out CMV carriers who also had the relevant HLA.

TCRdb fed the reads into MiXCR, producing one record per CDR3 protein. Of around 430,000 distinct CDR3 sequences listed, 40% to 50% are singletons. The trim removed 0 bases at V and 3 bases at J, leaving 10 bases unmatched. The CDR3 has 18 amino acids. Looked up from germline, CDR1 is LNHNV and CDR2 is YYDKDF (reference sequence). The chain couples TRBV15 to TRBJ2-7; 11 positions match TRBD2. The material sequenced was cultured PBMCs, taken from culture after CMV antigen stimulation. This receptor was taken from a human donor in good health (CMV status not recorded). Some clones in this sample may be carry-over from other donors' samples. The CDR3 sequence: CATSRDRASGGIYYEQYF. The CDR3 DNA sequence: TGTGCCACCAGCAGAGATCGGGCTAGCGGGGGGATTTACTACGAGCAGTACTTC.